Each of the 29 T cell receptor beta chains below was sequenced from the same sample in a study of T cell repertoires in cytomegalovirus infection. These receptors have no known antigen. TCRdb used MiXCR to reprocess the reads, holding one entry per CDR3 protein. This sample carries some 71,000 distinct CDR3 sequences, around 27% of them seen once, and the ten largest clones take 59%. The sample was CD8+ T cells from cultured PBMCs, taken from culture after CMV antigen stimulation. The receptors come from a human donor in good health (CMV status not recorded). Some clones in this sample may be carry-over from other donors' samples.

This clonotype showed up many times. The V and J genes are TRBV5-1 and TRBJ2-5; maybe TRBD2 (6 bases). This CDR3 has 16 amino acids. The V and J ends lost 4 bases and 2 bases respectively, with 18 bases between them. Germline loops: CDR1 SGHRS, CDR2 YFSETQ. The CDR3 coding sequence is TGCGCCAGCAGCGGGGGGACGGAAATCCTTCAAGAGACCCAGTACTTC. Protein: CASSGGTEILQETQYF.

The gene calls are TRBV27 and TRBJ1-5, with a weak D call TRBD1 (5 bases). The CDR3 is made up of 17 amino acids. Trimming left V 7 bases short and J 2 bases short, with 21 bases between. Germline-derived CDR1 and CDR2 are MNHEY and SMNVEV (reference sequence). CDR3 in DNA: TGTGCCAGCACTCACTATCCGGGACCCCTAGGCAATCAGCCCCAGCATTTT. This codes for CASTHYPGPLGNQPQHF.

This chain uses TRBV5-1 with TRBJ2-1, with D possibly matching TRBD2 (6 bases). The CDR3 is made up of 16 amino acids. V lost 4 bases, J lost 7 bases, and 21 bases lay in between. CDR1 is SGHRS, CDR2 YFSETQ, per germline. CDR3 DNA sequence: TGCGCCAGCAGCGTGCGGAGGGCCGGGGTAGGGAATGAGCAGTTCTTC. Residues: CASSVRRAGVGNEQFF.

This clonotype occurred a few times. This chain uses TRBV9 with TRBJ2-5, with D maybe TRBD1 (6 bases). The CDR3 runs 15 residues. The V gene's germline CDR1 is SGDLS and CDR2 YYNGEE. The V and J ends lost 4 bases and 4 bases respectively, with 17 bases between them. In nucleotides, the CDR3 is TGTGCCAGCAGCCCCCCCCCAGGGGTGGGAGAGACCCAGTACTTC. It is translated as CASSPPPGVGETQYF. The full variable domain, in which reference TRBV9 and TRBJ2-5 provide the parts outside the CDR3, is DSGVTQTPKHLITATGQRVTLRCSPRSGDLSVYWYQQSLDQGLQFLIQYYNGEERAKGNILERFSAQQFPDLHSELNLSSLELGDSALYFCASSPPPGVGETQYFGPGTRLLVL.

This clonotype was observed a handful of times. The gene calls are TRBV5-4 and TRBJ2-1, with D possibly matching TRBD1 (5 bases). Trimming cost V 2 bases and J 5 bases, with 17 bases left between them. This CDR3 region has 16 residues. The V gene's germline CDR1 is SGHNT and CDR2 YYREEE (reference sequence). DNA for the CDR3: TGTGCCAGCAGCTTACCTCAAGGGGCGGTGGACAATGAGCAGTTCTTC. Translation: CASSLPQGAVDNEQFF.

This clonotype was seen just once. The V call is TRBV9, the J call TRBJ2-3; TRBD2 agrees at 12 bases. V gave up 0 bases and J gave up 2 bases; unmatched junction bases: 4. Germline values: CDR1 SGDLS, CDR2 YYNGEE. CDR3 length equals 17 residues. The CDR3 sequence: CASSVEASGGDTDTQYF. The CDR3 DNA is TGTGCCAGCAGCGTAGAGGCTAGCGGGGGGGACACAGATACGCAGTATTTT.

This chain links TRBV30 with TRBJ2-2, with 7 bases aligning to TRBD2. The CDR3 contains 14 residues. Germline V gene data show CDR1 as GTSNPN and CDR2 as SVGIG (reference sequence). Trimming cost V 0 bases and J 8 bases; bases outside gene matches: 6. The CDR3 DNA sequence: TGTGCCTGGAGTGTCGCGCAGGGAGGGGGGGAGCTGTTTTTT. Translation: CAWSVAQGGGELFF.

V usage is TRBV7-6 and J usage is TRBJ1-4, with 8 bases that match TRBD1. CDR1 and CDR2 (germline): SGHVS, FNYEAQ. The trim removed 5 bases at V and 5 bases at J, leaving 4 bases unmatched. The length of the CDR3 is 14 residues. The CDR3 is CASSLRDRNEKLFF. The CDR3 nucleotides read TGTGCCAGCAGCCTGAGGGACAGGAATGAAAAACTGTTTTTT.

The chain is built from TRBV4-3 and TRBJ2-3; the D call may be TRBD1 or TRBD2 (5 bases each). Trimming took 0 bases from V and 4 from J, leaving 8 bases between them. The CDR3 has 14 amino acids. CDR1 is LGHNA and CDR2 is YSLEER in the germline V gene. CDR3 in DNA: TGCGCCAGCAGCCAAGACCGGGACGCAGATACGCAGTATTTT. Protein sequence: CASSQDRDADTQYF.

V gene TRBV5-1 combines with J gene TRBJ1-1, with D perhaps matching TRBD1 (5 bases). From germline, CDR1 is SGHRS and CDR2 YFSETQ. Trimming removed 1 base at V and 3 bases at J, with 10 bases between. There are 14 residues in the CDR3. CDR3 protein: CASSLKGLDTEAFF. For the CDR3, the DNA is TGCGCCAGCAGCTTGAAGGGGCTAGACACTGAAGCTTTCTTT.

Notes on this clonotype: One end of the junction fails to match germline, which may point to a read error. This chain joins TRBV5-3 and TRBJ2-7, with D perhaps matching TRBD1 (5 bases). TRBV5-3 is given ORF status, its function remaining uncertain. The length of the CDR3 is 14 residues. CDR3 residues: CASSFGAGIREQYF. In nucleotides, the CDR3 is TGTGCCAGCAGCTTTGGGGCCGGAATCCGCGAGCAGTACTTC.

Many counts were recorded for this clonotype. This chain uses TRBV6-1 with TRBJ1-4; D gene ambiguous. Trimming shortened V by 4 bases and J by 8 bases, and 14 bases separated the two germline ends. Germline assignment: CDR1 MNHNS and CDR2 SASEGT. This CDR3 comprises 14 residues. The CDR3 coding sequence is TGTGCCAGCAGTGGGGCAGTCCTAGGGGAAAAACTGTTTTTT. Its translation: CASSGAVLGEKLFF.

This clonotype was seen a handful of times. This chain connects TRBV27 to TRBJ2-7; 8 nucleotides agree with TRBD1. With V trimmed by 5 bases and J by 6 bases, 9 bases remained unmatched. This CDR3 is built from 14 residues. Per the germline V gene, CDR1 is MNHEY and CDR2 is SMNVEV (reference sequence). The CDR3 DNA is TGTGCCAGCAGTCGCCGAAAGGACAGGGCCGAGCAGTACTTC. It codes for CASSRRKDRAEQYF.

This clonotype showed up just a few times. The rearrangement links TRBV6-5 to TRBJ1-3; tentatively, D is TRBD1 (5 bases). Germline V gene sequence: CDR1 MNHEY, CDR2 SVGAGI. The CDR3 has 14 amino acids. V was cut by 6 bases and J by 0 bases, with 9 bases left in between. The CDR3 region has the DNA TGTGCCAGCAGGGTGGGGACCTCTGGAAACACCATATATTTT. This codes for CASRVGTSGNTIYF.

V is TRBV20-1 and J is TRBJ2-5; possibly TRBD1 for D (5 bases). CDR1 DFQATT and CDR2 SNEGSKA come from the germline V gene (reference sequence). V dropped 0 bases and J dropped 5 bases, with 13 bases sitting between them. CDR3 size: 14 residues. CDR3 sequence reads: CSARDPWAGETQYF. CDR3 in DNA: TGCAGTGCTAGAGATCCCTGGGCAGGGGAGACCCAGTACTTC.

The chain joins TRBV5-1 to TRBJ2-7, with TRBD1 matching over 10 bases. The CDR3 covers 15 residues. Losses at the gene ends were 2 bases for V and 5 bases for J; bases not matched to a gene: 7. Looked up from germline, CDR1 is SGHRS and CDR2 is YFSETQ. The CDR3 DNA reads as TGCGCCAGCAGCTTTAGAGGACAGGGGGACCACGAGCAGTACTTC. As protein: CASSFRGQGDHEQYF.

This clonotype has a handful of counts. The chain joins TRBV27 to TRBJ1-4; 9 bases agree with TRBD1. CDR1 and CDR2 (germline): MNHEY, SMNVEV (reference sequence). Trimming removed 5 bases from V and 7 bases from J; junction bases left unmatched: 17. The CDR3 totals 18 residues. In DNA, the CDR3 is TGTGCCAGCAGTCCCCTTCGGACAGGGGCGAGCCTCGGTGAAAAACTGTTTTTT. Residues: CASSPLRTGASLGEKLFF.

This clonotype appeared a few times. V gene TRBV7-6 combines with J gene TRBJ2-5, with 12 bases lining up with TRBD1. V dropped 5 bases and J dropped 5; count of bases not matched to a gene: 6. Germline-derived CDR1 and CDR2 are SGHVS and FNYEAQ. The CDR3 is made up of 15 amino acids. The CDR3 spells CASSAGTGGQETQYF. As DNA, the CDR3 is TGTGCCAGCAGCGCCGGGACAGGGGGCCAGGAGACCCAGTACTTC.

This clonotype occurred many times. The V gene is TRBV6-1, the J gene TRBJ1-1, with TRBD1 matching 8 bases. The CDR3 has 15 residues. CDR1 is MNHNS, CDR2 SASEGT, per germline. V gave up 5 bases and J gave up 4 bases; unmatched junction bases: 9. CDR3 DNA: TGTGCCAGCAGTTCTAACAGGGGGTCGACCACTGAAGCTTTCTTT. It yields the protein CASSSNRGSTTEAFF.

This clonotype turned up a few times. The rearrangement links TRBV10-3 to TRBJ1-1; 7 nucleotides match TRBD1. The CDR3 extends over 12 amino acids. Looked up from germline, CDR1 is ENHRY and CDR2 is SYGVKD. Trimming took 10 bases from V and 6 from J; bases not matched to a gene: 8. The CDR3 is CASWDSLSEAFF. The CDR3 DNA is TGTGCCAGCTGGGACAGCCTTTCTGAAGCTTTCTTT.

This clonotype has ten or more counts. The chain employs TRBV13 and TRBJ1-1, with 7 bases that match TRBD1. V shed 5 bases, J shed 5 bases, and the junction held 5 bases outside the gene matches. The CDR3 is 13 amino acids. Germline CDR1 is PRHDT and CDR2 is FYEKMQ (reference sequence). The CDR3 reads CASSLGTATEAFF. As DNA, the CDR3 is TGTGCCAGCAGCCTCGGGACAGCTACTGAAGCTTTCTTT.

There are many counts of this clonotype. The chain has TRBV6-1 and TRBJ2-3; D is undetermined. This CDR3 has 15 amino acids. The germline V gene has CDR1 MNHNS and CDR2 SASEGT. V lost 2 bases and J lost 0, with 9 bases in between. The CDR3 sequence is CASSEYFSSTDTQYF. The CDR3 DNA reads as TGTGCCAGCAGTGAATATTTTTCTAGCACAGATACGCAGTATTTT.

The rearrangement uses TRBV4-3 and TRBJ2-2; a weak D match, TRBD1 (7 bases). Germline V gene lookup returns CDR1 LGHNA and CDR2 YSLEER. CDR3 length: 14 amino acids. Between the trimmed V and J ends, which lost 4 bases and 10 bases, there was a span of 16 bases. The CDR3 loop reads CASSLDREDEELFF. The CDR3 DNA is TGCGCCAGCAGCCTAGACAGGGAGGACGAGGAGCTGTTTTTT.

This chain connects TRBV27 to TRBJ1-5; D possibly corresponds to TRBD1 (5 bases). Germline V gives CDR1 MNHEY, CDR2 SMNVEV (reference sequence). There are 16 residues in the CDR3. V was pared by 4 bases and J by 3 bases, with 16 bases between. In DNA form, the CDR3 reads TGTGCCAGCAGTTCCCAGCCCCGGGGCCCCAATCAGCCCCAGCATTTT. It is translated as CASSSQPRGPNQPQHF.

This clonotype turned up a few times. The chain recombines TRBV2 with TRBJ2-7; 10 bases are a match to TRBD2. V dropped 6 bases and J dropped 5; count of bases not matched to a gene: 10. Germline CDR1 reads SNHLY; CDR2 reads FYNNEI. The CDR3 is 15 amino acids. The DNA for the CDR3 is TGTGCCAGCAGCCCCCGGCTAGCGGGGGTCGACGAGCAGTACTTC. Translating gives CASSPRLAGVDEQYF.

This clonotype was detected many times. The V call is TRBV5-1, the J call TRBJ2-2; 8 bases line up with TRBD2. Germline CDR1 SGHRS, CDR2 YFSETQ. The J segment lost 4 bases and the V segment lost 1 base, leaving 9 bases of the junction unmatched. The CDR3 has 17 residues. The CDR3, as DNA: TGCGCCAGCAGCTTGTTTGTTGGCGGGGGGACCACCGGGGAGCTGTTTTTT. Protein sequence: CASSLFVGGGTTGELFF.

This clonotype was observed many times. V usage is TRBV5-1 and J usage is TRBJ2-5, with a weak D call TRBD2 (5 bases). The CDR3 covers 15 residues. V lost 0 bases, J lost 4 bases, and 13 bases lay in between. CDR1 and CDR2 from the germline V gene are SGHRS and YFSETQ. The CDR3 DNA follows: TGCGCCAGCAGCTTGGCTTGGGGTGGAGGAGAGACCCAGTACTTC. Its translation is CASSLAWGGGETQYF.

At least ten counts were recorded for this clonotype. The chain employs TRBV7-2 and TRBJ1-1, with D possibly being TRBD1 (6 bases). The CDR3 consists of 14 residues. V lost 3 bases to trimming and J lost 4 bases, with 12 bases between them. From germline, CDR1 is SGHTA and CDR2 FQGNSA. In DNA form, the CDR3 reads TGTGCCAGCAGCTTGGGGGGCACGGGCACTGAAGCTTTCTTT. Translation: CASSLGGTGTEAFF.

J is TRBJ2-1 and V is TRBV4-1; 7 bases align to TRBD2. V lost 0 bases to trimming and J lost 5 bases; unmatched junction nucleotides: 10. The CDR3 spans 17 residues. The V gene's germline CDR1 is MGHRA and CDR2 YSYEKL. DNA for the CDR3: TGCGCCAGCAGCCAAGATCTAAGCGGGGTACCTGACAATGAGCAGTTCTTC. Translating gives CASSQDLSGVPDNEQFF.